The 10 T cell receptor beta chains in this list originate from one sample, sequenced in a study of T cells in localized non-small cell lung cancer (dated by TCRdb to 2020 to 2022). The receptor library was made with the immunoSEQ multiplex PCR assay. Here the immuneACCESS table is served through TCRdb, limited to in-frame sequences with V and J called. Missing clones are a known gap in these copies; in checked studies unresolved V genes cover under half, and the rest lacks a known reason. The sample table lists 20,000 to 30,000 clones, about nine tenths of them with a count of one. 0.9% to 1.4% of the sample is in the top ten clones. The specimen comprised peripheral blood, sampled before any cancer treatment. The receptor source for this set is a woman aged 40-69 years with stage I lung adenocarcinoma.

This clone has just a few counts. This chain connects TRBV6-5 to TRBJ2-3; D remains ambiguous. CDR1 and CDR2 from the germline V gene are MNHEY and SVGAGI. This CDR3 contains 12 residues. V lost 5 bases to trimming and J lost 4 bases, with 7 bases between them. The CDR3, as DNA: TGTGCCAGCAGTCCTCGGCCAGATACGCAGTATTTT. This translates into CASSPRPDTQYF.

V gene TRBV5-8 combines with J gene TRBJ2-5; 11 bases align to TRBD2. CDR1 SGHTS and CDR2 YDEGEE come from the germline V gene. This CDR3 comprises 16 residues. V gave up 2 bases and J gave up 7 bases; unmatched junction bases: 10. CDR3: CASSFLAGGLGRTQYF. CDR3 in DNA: TGTGCCAGCAGCTTCCTAGCGGGGGGCCTGGGTCGGACCCAGTACTTC.

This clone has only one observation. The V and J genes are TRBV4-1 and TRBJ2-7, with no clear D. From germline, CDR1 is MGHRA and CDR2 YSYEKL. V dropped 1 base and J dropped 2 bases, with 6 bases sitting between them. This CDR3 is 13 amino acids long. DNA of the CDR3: TGCGCCAGCAGCCAAGTAAATGCCTACGAGCAGTACTTC. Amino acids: CASSQVNAYEQYF.

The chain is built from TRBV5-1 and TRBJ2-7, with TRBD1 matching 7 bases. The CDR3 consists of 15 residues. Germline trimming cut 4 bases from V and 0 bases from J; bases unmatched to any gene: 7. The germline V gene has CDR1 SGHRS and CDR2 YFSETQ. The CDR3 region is CASSPDRAHSYEQYF. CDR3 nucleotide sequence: TGCGCCAGCAGCCCTGACAGGGCCCACTCCTACGAGCAGTACTTC.

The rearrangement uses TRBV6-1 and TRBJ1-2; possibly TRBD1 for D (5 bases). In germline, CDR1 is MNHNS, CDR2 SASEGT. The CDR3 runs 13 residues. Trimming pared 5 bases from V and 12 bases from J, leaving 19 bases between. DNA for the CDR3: TGTGCCAGCAGTTTCGGACATAACGGTCCGGACACCTTC. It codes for CASSFGHNGPDTF.

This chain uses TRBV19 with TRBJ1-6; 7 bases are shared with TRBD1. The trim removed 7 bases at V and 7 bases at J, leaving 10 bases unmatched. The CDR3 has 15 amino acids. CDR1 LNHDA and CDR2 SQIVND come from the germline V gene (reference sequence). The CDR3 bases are TGTGCCAGTATCACTACCGGGACAGCAAATTCACCCCTCCACTTT. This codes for CASITTGTANSPLHF. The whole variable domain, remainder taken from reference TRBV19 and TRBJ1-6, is DGGITQSPKYLFRKEGQNVTLSCEQNLNHDAMYWYRQDPGQGLRLIYYSQIVNDFQKGDIAEGYSVSREKKESFPLTVTSAQKNPTAFYLCASITTGTANSPLHFGNGTRLTVT.

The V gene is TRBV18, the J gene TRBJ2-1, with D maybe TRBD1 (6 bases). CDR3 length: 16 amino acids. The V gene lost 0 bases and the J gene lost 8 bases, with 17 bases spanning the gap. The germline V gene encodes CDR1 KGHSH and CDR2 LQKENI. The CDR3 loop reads CASSPPTGHRFDEQFF. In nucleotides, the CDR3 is TGTGCCAGCTCACCACCGACGGGACACCGTTTCGATGAGCAGTTCTTC. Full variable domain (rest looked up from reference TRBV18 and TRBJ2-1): NAGVMQNPRHLVRRRGQEARLRCSPMKGHSHVYWYRQLPEEGLKFMVYLQKENIIDESGMPKERFSAEFPKEGPSILRIQQVVRGDSAAYFCASSPPTGHRFDEQFFGPGTRLTVL.

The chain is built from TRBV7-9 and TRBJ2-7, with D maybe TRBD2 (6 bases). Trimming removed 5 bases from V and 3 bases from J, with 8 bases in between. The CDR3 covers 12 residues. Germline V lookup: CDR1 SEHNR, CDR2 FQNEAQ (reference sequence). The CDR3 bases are TGTGCCAGCAGCCAGGACTACTACGAGCAGTACTTC. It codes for CASSQDYYEQYF.

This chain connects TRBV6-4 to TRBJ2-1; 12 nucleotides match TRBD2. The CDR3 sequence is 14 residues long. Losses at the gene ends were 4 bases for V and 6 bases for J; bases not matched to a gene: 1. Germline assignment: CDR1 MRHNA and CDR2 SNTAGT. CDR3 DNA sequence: TGTGCCAGCAGTGCTAGCGGGGGGGCCAATGAGCAGTTCTTC. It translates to CASSASGGANEQFF.

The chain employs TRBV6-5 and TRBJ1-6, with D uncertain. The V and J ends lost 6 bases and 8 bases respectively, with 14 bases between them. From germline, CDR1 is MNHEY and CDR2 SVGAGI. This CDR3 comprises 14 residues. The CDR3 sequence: CASRRVENHSPLHF. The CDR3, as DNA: TGTGCCAGCAGGAGAGTCGAAAACCATTCACCCCTCCACTTT.